This TCR beta chain is from a study of shared clonotypes between healthy human individuals. At the level of the study: The study enrolled a couple of women and a few men aged 18 to 49.

In the original analysis: Filtering was not the same, since immunoSEQ gave junction-only sequences without quality scores. Sequencing was performed with immunoSEQ multiplex PCR; in TCRdb, only in-frame clones are kept and a portion is missing. D and trimming come from the DNA, and the V and J calls and clone size come from that table. The sample includes roughly 1,500,000 clones, around 98% seen only once; the top ten take about 0.4%. J lost 4 bases, V lost 4 bases, and 4 bases had no gene match. The CDR3 length is 14 residues. The V gene's germline CDR1 is LNHNV and CDR2 YYDKDF (reference sequence). Every donor was a Caucasian adult from Nashville, Tennessee.

This TCR was sampled from a man aged 25-45 years in good health. The source material was naive CD4+ T cells sorted from blood. Subset here: CD45RA+ positively selected. This chain uses TRBV15 with TRBJ1-3, with 7 bases identical to TRBD1. Here the CDR3 reads CATSNDRAGNTIYF. The CDR3 DNA reads TGTGCCACCAGCAACGACAGGGCAGGAAACACCATATATTTT. The full variable domain, completed using reference TRBV15 and TRBJ1-3, is DAMVIQNPRYQVTQFGKPVTLSCSQTLNHNVMYWYQQKSSQAPKLLFHYYDKDFNNEADTPDNFQSRRPNTSFCFLDIRSPGLGDTAMYLCATSNDRAGNTIYFGEGSWLTVV.